A single sample gave rise to the 20 T cell receptor beta chains below, sequenced in a study of T cell responses to AZD1222 COVID-19 vaccine. TCRdb keeps only in-frame clones here, not all; method: immunoSEQ multiplex PCR. The data contain around 110,000 clones, about 90% of them singletons. The specimen comprised peripheral blood, sampled 28 days after the second AZD1222 dose. These receptors were collected from an adult who received the AZD1222 COVID-19 vaccine.

V usage is TRBV7-3 and J usage is TRBJ2-3, with 7 bases matching TRBD1. Germline V gene data show CDR1 as SGHTA and CDR2 as FQGTGA. V shed 2 bases, J shed 11 bases, and the junction held 7 bases outside the gene matches. The CDR3 length is 13 residues. CDR3 coding DNA: TGTGCCAGCAGCTTACAGGGGGATCATAAGCAGTATTTT. Amino acid sequence: CASSLQGDHKQYF.

This clone was detected only once. The J gene is TRBJ1-2, the V gene TRBV4-3; D not resolved. This CDR3 region has 14 residues. The germline V gene encodes CDR1 LGHNA and CDR2 YSLEER. V was pared by 0 bases and J by 3 bases, with 8 bases between. CDR3 protein: CASSQDYGDYGYTF. For the CDR3, the DNA is TGCGCCAGCAGCCAAGATTATGGGGACTATGGCTACACCTTC.

This chain links TRBV2 with TRBJ1-5; no reliable D call. V lost 4 bases and J 0 bases, leaving 10 bases between the germline ends. The CDR3 loop spans 15 amino acids. The germline V gene encodes CDR1 SNHLY and CDR2 FYNNEI. The CDR3 DNA sequence: TGTGCCAGCAGTGGGCGAGGCTATAGCAATCAGCCCCAGCATTTT. Translating it yields CASSGRGYSNQPQHF.

The V call is TRBV7-2, the J call TRBJ2-1; the D gene is possibly TRBD2 (6 bases). Germline V gene lookup returns CDR1 SGHTA and CDR2 FQGNSA. The CDR3 is 16 amino acids. Deletions cut 5 bases from V and 7 bases from J, with 21 bases between. In DNA, the CDR3 is TGTGCCAGCAGCCCCACCTTACTAGCAGCCGTTAATGAGCAGTTCTTC. Translated, it gives CASSPTLLAAVNEQFF.

This clone was picked up one time. CDR3 residues: CASSKYQGNYGYTF. DNA of the CDR3: TGTGCCAGCAGCAAGTACCAGGGGAACTATGGCTACACCTTC. This sequence joins TRBV7-9 and TRBJ1-2, with D maybe TRBD1 (6 bases). The CDR3 has 14 amino acids. V dropped 5 bases and J dropped 2 bases, with 12 bases sitting between them. Germline V gene sequence: CDR1 SEHNR, CDR2 FQNEAQ (reference sequence).

The chain employs TRBV15 and TRBJ2-5; possible D gene TRBD1, 5 bases. Germline V gives CDR1 LNHNV, CDR2 YYDKDF (reference sequence). The CDR3 length is 14 residues. V was shortened by 3 bases and J by 5 bases, with 13 bases between the two germline ends. CDR3 coding DNA: TGTGCCACCAGCAGGGCGAAGGGGATCGAGACCCAGTACTTC. This encodes CATSRAKGIETQYF.

The genes are TRBV27 and TRBJ2-3, with 10 bases that match TRBD1. The CDR3 totals 15 residues. Germline CDR1 reads MNHEY; CDR2 reads SMNVEV (reference sequence). Trimming removed 6 bases from V and 3 bases from J; junction bases left unmatched: 6. CDR3 amino acids: CASRRTGGITDTQYF. CDR3 DNA: TGTGCCAGCAGAAGGACAGGGGGGATTACAGATACGCAGTATTTT.

The chain joins TRBV27 to TRBJ2-7, with 7 nucleotides matching TRBD1. Germline trimming cut 6 bases from V and 2 bases from J; bases unmatched to any gene: 16. CDR1 is MNHEY, CDR2 SMNVEV, per germline (reference sequence). The CDR3 extends over 17 amino acids. CDR3 amino acids: CASSKLRARQGPYEQYF. In DNA form, the CDR3 reads TGTGCCAGCAGCAAACTACGCGCGAGACAGGGACCCTACGAGCAGTACTTC.

The V call is TRBV27, the J call TRBJ2-7; 8 bases align to TRBD1. This CDR3 is built from 14 residues. Germline CDR1 MNHEY, CDR2 SMNVEV (reference sequence). J gave up 4 bases and V 4 bases, and 6 bases lay outside the gene matches. CDR3 amino acids: CASSYNRGDYEQYF. The CDR3, as DNA: TGTGCCAGCAGTTACAACAGGGGGGATTACGAGCAGTACTTC.

The chain uses TRBV4-2 and TRBJ1-1, with D uncertain. Germline CDR1 reads LGHNA; CDR2 reads YNFKEQ. CDR3 length: 17 residues. V gave up 3 bases and J gave up 3 bases, with 20 bases separating them. CDR3 coding DNA: TGTGCCAGCAGCCAGGGTGGGGATCAGACTGTTTACACTGAAGCTTTCTTT. Translated, it gives CASSQGGDQTVYTEAFF.

The chain carries TRBV27 and TRBJ1-3; possible D gene TRBD1, 5 bases. CDR1 is MNHEY, CDR2 SMNVEV, per germline (reference sequence). This CDR3 region has 13 residues. The V and J ends lost 3 bases and 3 bases respectively, with 6 bases between them. The CDR3 spells CASSFRDGNTIYF. The CDR3 nucleotides read TGTGCCAGCAGTTTCAGGGATGGAAACACCATATATTTT.

The V call is TRBV5-6, the J call TRBJ1-2; unclear D gene. This CDR3 has 13 residues. The V gene lost 4 bases and the J gene lost 5 bases, with 12 bases spanning the gap. Germline values: CDR1 SGHDT, CDR2 YYEEEE. DNA of the CDR3: TGTGCCAGCAGCCCGCCGGCTGGGTATGGCTACACCTTC. It specifies CASSPPAGYGYTF.

The chain is built from TRBV7-9 and TRBJ2-2; the D gene is possibly TRBD2 (5 bases). This CDR3 is built from 14 residues. V was trimmed by 3 bases and J by 5 bases, leaving 10 bases between them. Germline V gene data show CDR1 as SEHNR and CDR2 as FQNEAQ (reference sequence). CDR3 bases: TGTGCCAGCAGCTTTAATCGGGATACCGGGGAGCTGTTTTTT. It encodes CASSFNRDTGELFF.

The chain uses TRBV6-6 and TRBJ1-5; the D gene is possibly TRBD1 (5 bases). Germline V lookup: CDR1 MNHNY, CDR2 SVGAGI (reference sequence). This CDR3 comprises 14 residues. The ends were cut back, 4 bases at V and 6 bases at J, with 13 bases in the middle. The CDR3 loop reads CASSWGGSGQPQHF. CDR3 sequence (DNA): TGTGCCAGCAGTTGGGGGGGGTCGGGTCAGCCCCAGCATTTT.

This clone was picked up one time. The chain combines TRBV6-6 with TRBJ2-5, with 7 bases fitting TRBD1. Germline CDR1 is MNHNY and CDR2 is SVGAGI (reference sequence). V was clipped by 4 bases and J by 2 bases; unmatched bases: 4. There are 14 residues in the CDR3. The chain's CDR3 is CASSLSRGQETQYF. The CDR3 region has the DNA TGTGCCAGCAGTTTATCCAGGGGGCAAGAGACCCAGTACTTC.

The chain joins TRBV25-1 to TRBJ1-3; D is perhaps TRBD1 (5 bases). With 1 base removed from V and 7 bases from J, the gap between germline ends came to 11 bases. The CDR3 runs 14 residues. In germline, CDR1 is MGHDK, CDR2 SYGVNS. The CDR3 bases are TGTGCCAGCAGTGAATGGGGGGGAACGAACACCATATATTTT. It codes for CASSEWGGTNTIYF.

J is TRBJ1-3 and V is TRBV18; D not certain. The ends were cut back, 4 bases at V and 8 bases at J, with 15 bases in the middle. This CDR3 has 14 residues. CDR1 is KGHSH and CDR2 is LQKENI in the germline V gene. The chain's CDR3 is CASSLSGPLDTIYF. DNA for the CDR3: TGTGCCAGCTCACTCTCCGGACCTCTGGACACCATATATTTT.

The chain is built from TRBV3-1 (or the pseudogene TRBV3-2) and TRBJ2-7, with TRBD2 as a possible D gene (5 bases). This CDR3 comprises 17 residues. Germline V CDR1 and CDR2: LGHDT, YNNKEL (reference sequence). V gave up 1 base and J gave up 5 bases, with 21 bases separating them. DNA for the CDR3: TGTGCCAGCAGCCAAGGGGAGTTGTGGGCTGACCGGGACGAGCAGTACTTC. Translated: CASSQGELWADRDEQYF.

This clone appeared once. This sequence joins TRBV19 and TRBJ2-1, with unresolved D. CDR1 LNHDA and CDR2 SQIVND come from the germline V gene (reference sequence). Between the trimmed V and J ends, which lost 4 bases and 6 bases, there was a span of 22 bases. CDR3 length equals 17 residues. CDR3 sequence: CASSNFRTGLLLNEQFF. The CDR3 bases are TGTGCCAGTAGTAACTTTCGGACCGGCCTCCTCCTCAATGAGCAGTTCTTC.

The chain has TRBV7-8 and TRBJ1-1; no clear D. The CDR3 sequence is 13 residues long. The V gene's germline CDR1 is SGHVS and CDR2 FQNEAQ. Between the trimmed V and J ends, which lost 1 base and 7 bases, there was a span of 10 bases. CDR3 loop: CASSLEGRVEAFF. The CDR3 coding sequence is TGTGCCAGCAGCTTAGAGGGTCGGGTTGAAGCTTTCTTT.